This T cell receptor beta chain was retrieved from a study of T cell clonality in common variable immunodeficiency. Study-wide points: CVID subjects shared fewer TCRbeta clones than healthy controls did. Reportedly, TCR beta sequences from common variable immunodeficiency showed fewer deletions and N-nucleotide insertions.

The table lists this clone with many counts. Its antigen is unknown. The read ends 3 residues early relative to the CDR3; the germline J gene fills the gap. The trim removed 4 bases at V and 5 bases at J, leaving 13 bases unmatched. Germline CDR1 and CDR2: PRHDT and FYEKMQ (reference sequence). The CDR3 consists of 18 residues. Heparinized whole blood, roughly 4.5 to 9 ml, came from each donor. Some clones are missing from TCRdb's copy, which holds only in-frame ones; the method was immunoSEQ multiplex PCR. The sample includes tens of thousands of clones, none of them occurring once. V is TRBV13 and J is TRBJ2-3; 12 bases match TRBD1. Sequenced material: peripheral blood mononuclear cells. This TCR was recovered from a person between 18 and 75 years old in good health. The CDR3 sequence: CASSSGDRGLKSGDTQYF. Partial CDR3 DNA: TGTGCCAGCAGCTCTGGGGACAGGGGGCTTAAGTCGGGAGATACG.